The 10 T cell receptor beta chains below were found in one sample sequenced in a study of cytotoxic CD8 clonotypes in ibrutinib-treated CLL. Sequencing used immunoSEQ multiplex PCR; TCRdb keeps in-frame clones, though not all of them. The sample holds 45,000 to 70,000 clones, roughly 50% seen once. The source was PBMCs, collected after 24 months of ibrutinib treatment. These receptors all come from a human donor with chronic lymphocytic leukemia.

This clone was counted ten times or more. Other DNA sequences from this sample encode an identical CDR3 as well. J is TRBJ2-7 and V is TRBV5-1, with D hard to call. CDR3 length: 13 amino acids. Germline lookup yields CDR1 SGHRS and CDR2 YFSETQ. Deletions cut 5 bases from V and 0 bases from J, with 9 bases between. CDR3: CASSRADSYEQYF. In DNA, the CDR3 is TGCGCCAGCAGTCGGGCAGACTCCTACGAGCAGTACTTC. The entire variable domain, with the rest obtained from reference TRBV5-1 and TRBJ2-7, is as follows: KAGVTQTPRYLIKTRGQQVTLSCSPISGHRSVSWYQQTPGQGLQFLFEYFSETQRNKGNFPGRFSGRQFSNSRSEMNVSTLELGDSALYLCASSRADSYEQYFGPGTRLTVT.

This clone was recorded a few times. The chain couples TRBV29-1 to TRBJ2-7; weak D call: TRBD2 (6 bases). CDR3 size: 13 residues. V was pared by 6 bases and J by 2 bases, with 14 bases between. Germline loops: CDR1 SQVTM, CDR2 ANQGSEA. DNA for the CDR3: TGCAGCGTCCAGGCGGGGCGAGCCTACGAGCAGTACTTC. Protein product: CSVQAGRAYEQYF.

The chain is built from TRBV28 and TRBJ2-1; D gene uncertain. Germline values: CDR1 MDHEN, CDR2 SYDVKM. V was cut by 5 bases and J by 6 bases, with 14 bases left in between. This CDR3 region has 14 residues. The CDR3 DNA is TGTGCCAGCAGTCCCCCGGGCGGTTTCAATGAGCAGTTCTTC. Amino acid sequence: CASSPPGGFNEQFF.

This clone was detected only a few times. The CDR3 nucleotides are TGTGCCAGCAGTGGGACAGGGGAGGTGGAGACCCAGTACTTC. It yields the protein CASSGTGEVETQYF. The chain has TRBV2 and TRBJ2-5; 9 nucleotides line up with TRBD1. The CDR3 is 14 amino acids. V lost 4 bases, J lost 5 bases, and 5 bases stayed unmatched. Germline-derived CDR1 and CDR2 are SNHLY and FYNNEI.

The chain is built from TRBV5-1 and TRBJ1-6; possible D gene TRBD1, 6 bases. The CDR3 is 14 residues long. Trimming took 0 bases from V and 10 from J, leaving 11 bases between them. From germline, CDR1 is SGHRS and CDR2 YFSETQ. CDR3 in amino acids: CASSLAGGRSPLHF. The CDR3 bases are TGCGCCAGCAGCTTGGCCGGGGGGCGGTCACCCCTCCACTTT.

This chain connects TRBV6-1 to TRBJ2-3; the match to TRBD1 covers 7 bases. With 7 bases clipped from V and 4 bases from J, the junction kept 8 bases outside the gene matches. The germline V gene encodes CDR1 MNHNS and CDR2 SASEGT. The CDR3 contains 14 residues. CDR3 amino acids: CASMFLGGADTQYF. The CDR3 DNA reads TGTGCCAGCATGTTTTTAGGGGGCGCAGATACGCAGTATTTT.

The V call is TRBV5-6, the J call TRBJ2-7; 7 bases are a match to TRBD2. The germline gives CDR1 SGHDT, CDR2 YYEEEE. CDR3 size: 13 residues. V shed 4 bases and J 2 bases; nucleotides not matched to a gene: 3. The CDR3 nucleotides are TGTGCCAGCAGCACCCGGGGGGCCTACGAGCAGTACTTC. It translates to CASSTRGAYEQYF.

The V and J genes are TRBV6-6 and TRBJ2-4; D is perhaps TRBD2 (6 bases). The CDR3 loop spans 15 amino acids. Between the trimmed V and J ends, which lost 8 bases and 1 base, there was a span of 15 bases. CDR1 and CDR2 from the germline V gene are MNHNY and SVGAGI (reference sequence). CDR3 nucleotide sequence: TGTGCCAGCCGAGGTCCGGGGGAGGCCAAAAACATTCAGTACTTC. Its translation is CASRGPGEAKNIQYF.

This clone was detected a few times. The chain employs TRBV5-1 and TRBJ1-1; no definite D call. With 0 bases removed from V and 5 bases from J, the gap between germline ends came to 14 bases. This CDR3 comprises 15 residues. CDR1 and CDR2 from the germline V gene are SGHRS and YFSETQ. The CDR3 protein is CASSLANAGGTEAFF. The CDR3 DNA reads as TGCGCCAGCAGCTTGGCAAACGCAGGAGGGACTGAAGCTTTCTTT.

In its sample, this clone was seen many times. The CDR3 is CASRTGLEQFF. CDR3 DNA sequence: TGTGCCAGCAGGACAGGCCTTGAGCAGTTCTTC. The chain employs TRBV7-9 and TRBJ2-1; maybe TRBD1 (6 bases). Germline assignment: CDR1 SEHNR and CDR2 FQNEAQ (reference sequence). Trimming took 6 bases from V and 9 from J, leaving 9 bases between them. The CDR3 sequence is 11 residues long.